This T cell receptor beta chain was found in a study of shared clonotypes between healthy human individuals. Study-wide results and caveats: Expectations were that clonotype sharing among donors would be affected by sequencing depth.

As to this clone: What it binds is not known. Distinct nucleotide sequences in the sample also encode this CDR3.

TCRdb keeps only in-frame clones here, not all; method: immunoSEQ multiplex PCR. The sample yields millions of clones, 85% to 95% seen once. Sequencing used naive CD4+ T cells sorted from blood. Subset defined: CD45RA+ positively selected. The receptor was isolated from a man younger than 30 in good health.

Here the CDR3 reads CASSATTDTQYF. CDR3 DNA sequence: TGCGCCAGCAGTGCGACTACAGATACGCAGTATTTT. The J gene is TRBJ2-3, the V gene TRBV10-1; D remains ambiguous. The V end was cut by 4 bases, the J end by 3 bases, with 5 bases between. CDR3 length: 12 residues. Germline CDR1 and CDR2: WNHNN and SYGVQD (reference sequence).